Listed below are T cell receptor beta chains from one sample, sequenced in a study of HIV-infected patients and healthy controls. TCRdb re-derived calls from the 5' RACE reads in MiXCR, one entry per CDR3 protein. Of under 20,000 distinct CDR3 sequences listed, over 9% are singletons. Sequencing was performed on blood. Receptors were obtained from an adult in good health. Both conserved end residues are part of each CDR3. Fields, in order: CDR3 DNA, CDR3 protein, V gene, D gene, J gene, clone size. The D gene is left open where the match is weak. Size is omitted from some rows. Given values are once, few, many or a class for expanded clones.

TGTGCCAGCAGCTCGTACACGGTGGCAGGGAATCAGCCCCAGCATTTT CASSSYTVAGNQPQHF TRBV5-5 - TRBJ1-5 medium-sized
TGCGCCAGCAGCTTGGGTAGCCCCCACAATGAGCAGTTCTTC CASSLGSPHNEQFF TRBV5-1 - TRBJ2-1 many
TGTGCCAGCAGCCCACTAGGAGCGGGAGAGTCAGATACGCAGTATTTT CASSPLGAGESDTQYF TRBV4-2 TRBD2 TRBJ2-3 many
TGTGCCAGCGGTCCGACTAAGAACACTGAAGCTTTCTTT CASGPTKNTEAFF TRBV7-8 - TRBJ1-1 medium-sized
TGCAGTGCGAGAGGGGGCTTGCGGGAGAGTCACAATGAGCAGTTCTTC CSARGGLRESHNEQFF TRBV20-1 - TRBJ2-1 many
- CASSFGNGGSSSTDTQYF TRBV12-3/TRBV12-4 - TRBJ2-3 many
TGCGCCAGCAGCCCCCTTGATATTATCTCCTACAATGAGCAGTTCTTC CASSPLDIISYNEQFF TRBV4-1 - TRBJ2-1 -
TGTGCCAGCAACTCCGCAGGGTCGAACTACGAGCAGTACTTC CASNSAGSNYEQYF TRBV28 - TRBJ2-7 many
TGTGCCAGCAGCTCGGGACTAGCCGGGGTGCGCGAGCAGTACTTC CASSSGLAGVREQYF TRBV5-4 TRBD2 TRBJ2-7 many
TGTGCCAGCAGTGAAGCGGGACTAGCGGGGACAGATACGCAGTATTTT CASSEAGLAGTDTQYF TRBV6-1 TRBD2 TRBJ2-3 -
TGTGCCAGCAGCTTTACACGCGGTCGGGGGCGGACTGAAGCTTTCTTT CASSFTRGRGRTEAFF TRBV7-9 - TRBJ1-1 medium-sized
TGTGCCAGCAGCCCAACTAGCGCCACAGATACGCAGTATTTT CASSPTSATDTQYF TRBV5-4 TRBD2 TRBJ2-3 medium-sized
TGTGCCAGCAGCCCTCGGGCCTCACAAGAGACCCAGTACTTC CASSPRASQETQYF TRBV9 - TRBJ2-5 -
TGCGCCAGCAGCTGGGGTCTGGAGACCCAGTACTTC CASSWGLETQYF TRBV5-1 - TRBJ2-5 few
TGCAGTGCTAGAGCCCCAGTCACTACTAGCTACGAGCAGTACTTC CSARAPVTTSYEQYF TRBV20-1 - TRBJ2-7 -
TGTGCCAGCAGTTCTTCCCCCCTAAACTATGGCTACACCTTC CASSSSPLNYGYTF TRBV28 - TRBJ1-2 many
TGCGCCAGCAGCCCAGGACTAGCGGGAGGTCACAACAATGAGCAGTTCTTC CASSPGLAGGHNNEQFF TRBV4-1 TRBD2 TRBJ2-1 -
TGTGCCATCAGTGAGCCGGAACTCACAGATACGCAGTATTTT CAISEPELTDTQYF TRBV10-3 - TRBJ2-3 many
TGTGCCAGCAAGGCAGCGACTAGAGGGTACGAGCAGTACTTC CASKAATRGYEQYF TRBV2 - TRBJ2-7 many
TGTGCCAGCAGTATTTCGACAGGGGGGGGTTCACCCCTCCACTTT CASSISTGGGSPLHF TRBV6-6 TRBD1 TRBJ1-6 many
TGCGCCAGCAGCCCACTAGGGGGCCGGGAGACCCAGTACTTC CASSPLGGRETQYF TRBV4-1 TRBD1 TRBJ2-5 many
TGCAGTCCAGTGACTAGCGGGAGAAAAAACCCCTACGAGCAGTACTTC CSPVTSGRKNPYEQYF TRBV20-1 TRBD2 TRBJ2-7 medium-sized
TGCAGCGTTGTCGGGGATCCCAGGTCCTTAGGGGGAAACATTCAGTACTTC CSVVGDPRSLGGNIQYF TRBV29-1 - TRBJ2-4 many
TGTGCCAGCAGTTCAACCGGAGGGCCCCCCTACAATGAGCAGTTCTTC CASSSTGGPPYNEQFF TRBV28 - TRBJ2-1 few
TGTGCCACCCTAGCGGGAGGAGAGACCCAGTACTTC CATLAGGETQYF TRBV10-3 TRBD2 TRBJ2-5 medium-sized
TGTGCCAGCAGCCCGGGACTAGCGACCCAAGAGACCCAGTACTTC CASSPGLATQETQYF TRBV7-7 TRBD2 TRBJ2-5 many
TGCAGTGCTGGGGGGACCTCAGGGGCCGGGGAGCTGTTTTTT CSAGGTSGAGELFF TRBV20-1 - TRBJ2-2 many
TGTGCCAGTAGTATAGGAACCGGGAACTCCTACGAGCAGTACTTC CASSIGTGNSYEQYF TRBV19 - TRBJ2-7 many
TGCAGCGTTGAATGGCGGGCCGGGGAGCTGTTTTTT CSVEWRAGELFF TRBV29-1 - TRBJ2-2 -
TGTGCCAGCAGTGAGCGGGGAACAGATACGCAGTATTTT CASSERGTDTQYF TRBV2 - TRBJ2-3 -
TGTGCCAGCAGCTCTACCGGGACAGGGTCTACCTACGAGCAGTACTTC CASSSTGTGSTYEQYF TRBV7-9 TRBD1 TRBJ2-7 -
TGTGCCAGCTCACCACCGGGACACCCTAAGGAGCAGTACTTC CASSPPGHPKEQYF TRBV18 - TRBJ2-7 few
TGTGCCAGCAGTTTAGAACCCGGGGGGAATTCACCCCTCCACTTT CASSLEPGGNSPLHF TRBV27 - TRBJ1-6 -
TGTGCCAGTAGCCAACAGGGGACTGCTAATTCACCCCTCCACTTT CASSQQGTANSPLHF TRBV19 TRBD1 TRBJ1-6 few
TGCGCCAGCAGTGAGGCCACGGGACTAATCAATGAGCAGTTCTTC CASSEATGLINEQFF TRBV10-2 TRBD2 TRBJ2-1 -
TGTGCCAGCAGCCAAGAGGTGGGGCTAGCGGGAGGGAGAGATACGCAGTATTTT CASSQEVGLAGGRDTQYF TRBV4-2 TRBD2 TRBJ2-3 few
TGTGCCAGCAGCCCGGGACAGGGGCCCTACGAGCAGTACTTC CASSPGQGPYEQYF TRBV5-4 TRBD1 TRBJ2-7 -
TGTGCCAGCAGCCCCGGGACAGGGGATGTGGATGAGCAGTTCTTC CASSPGTGDVDEQFF TRBV4-2 TRBD1 TRBJ2-1 few
TGTGCCAGCAGCTTGGGGGTTACTGGCAATCAGCCCCAGCATTTT CASSLGVTGNQPQHF TRBV5-6 - TRBJ1-5 -
TGTGCCAGCAGGACTAGCGGGAGTCCCGGGGAGCAGTACTTC CASRTSGSPGEQYF TRBV28 TRBD2 TRBJ2-7 medium-sized
TGCGCCAGCAGTGCAGGCTCTTGGGATGAGCAGTTCTTC CASSAGSWDEQFF TRBV10-2 - TRBJ2-1 many
TGTGCCAGCAGCCTAAAGCTTCTGAACACTGAAGCTTTCTTT CASSLKLLNTEAFF TRBV3-1 - TRBJ1-1 few
TGTGCCAGCAGCTCTGAATTAAACACTGAAGCTTTCTTT CASSSELNTEAFF TRBV7-2 - TRBJ1-1 -
TGTGCCAGCAGCTTAGATGGGACTAGCGGGAGTGAGTTAGACGAGCAGTACTTC CASSLDGTSGSELDEQYF TRBV7-2 TRBD2 TRBJ2-7 few
TGTGCCAGCAGCCTAGGGCCCAATGAGCAGTTCTTC CASSLGPNEQFF TRBV28 - TRBJ2-1 many
TGTGCCAGCAGCGTAGCGAGCGGAGGTACCGGGGAGCTGTTTTTT CASSVASGGTGELFF TRBV9 - TRBJ2-2 many
TGTGCCAGCAGCCCCCTAGCGGGATTCACAGATACGCAGTATTTT CASSPLAGFTDTQYF TRBV7-2 TRBD2 TRBJ2-3 many
TGTGCCATCAGTGATTCGGACAGGGCCTACGAGCAGTACTTC CAISDSDRAYEQYF TRBV10-3 TRBD1 TRBJ2-7 -
TGTGCCAGCAGCTTGGGGCAGGGAAGGTACCAAGAGACCCAGTACTTC CASSLGQGRYQETQYF TRBV5-6 - TRBJ2-5 medium-sized
TGCAGTGCTAGGTCCGGCGGACTCATGGCCTACGAGCAGTACTTC CSARSGGLMAYEQYF TRBV20-1 - TRBJ2-7 -
TGTGCCAGCAGCGTAGAGGGCCCGAGGTACTACAATGAGCAGTTCTTC CASSVEGPRYYNEQFF TRBV9 - TRBJ2-1 many
TGTGCCAGCAGTGATAGTTTCAGTTCTAGCACAGATACGCAGTATTTT CASSDSFSSSTDTQYF TRBV2 - TRBJ2-3 -
TGCAGTGCTAGGGCGGGACCGGGCGGGTCCCTCCAAGAGACCCAGTACTTC CSARAGPGGSLQETQYF TRBV20-1 - TRBJ2-5 many
TGTGCCAGCAGCCCCCGACAGGGGACTCTATACGAGCAGTACTTC CASSPRQGTLYEQYF TRBV11-1 TRBD1 TRBJ2-7 few
TGTGCCAGCAGTCCCATGGACAGTGCTGGGGCCAACGTCCTGACTTTC CASSPMDSAGANVLTF TRBV28 - TRBJ2-6 many
TGTGCCAGCAGCCAGGTCACTAGCGGGAGGGCTACGCGCTTC CASSQVTSGRATRF TRBV3-1 TRBD2 TRBJ2-1 medium-sized
TGTGCCAGCAGCTTAGCTAGCGGGAGTCCAGATACGCAGTATTTT CASSLASGSPDTQYF TRBV7-2 TRBD2 TRBJ2-3 many